This record looks at one T cell receptor (beta chain) sequence and its context. The data were taken from a study of blood T cell repertoires in COVID-19. Study-level information: Some COVID-19 samples were acute and others convalescent; all came from the United States, Italy and Spain. Nucleic acid was either cDNA or gDNA, and it came from T cells, B-cell-depleted T cells, or PBMCs.

Original processing notes: Researchers report that nucleated cell counts were estimated from reference gene primer amplification. Measured with immunoSEQ multiplex PCR; TCRdb has only the in-frame clones, and not every one. That table supplies the V and J calls and clone size; D and trimming were determined from the DNA. The sample includes about 150,000 clones, around 80% of them seen just once. Germline V gene sequence: CDR1 SNHLY, CDR2 FYNNEI. V lost 4 bases, J lost 6 bases, and 11 bases stayed unmatched. The CDR3 totals 16 residues. Sample: peripheral blood. The TCR was taken from a man between 60 and 70 years old with acute or convalescent COVID-19. This chain joins TRBV2 and TRBJ2-3, with TRBD2 identical over 9 bases. In nucleotides, the CDR3 is TGTGCCAGCAGTGTCAGCGGGGGGCCACGTGGGGATACGCAGTATTTT. It codes for CASSVSGGPRGDTQYF.